This T cell receptor beta chain emerged from a study of shared clonotypes between healthy human individuals. Whole-study context: CD8 memory received one plate per donor, CD8 naive two, CD4 memory three and CD4 naive three.

Study results and caveats: Non-shared clonotypes showed lower generation probabilities than clonotypes common to all four donors. Among donors, the sharing of clonotypes was expected to be influenced by sequencing depth.

Naive-designated CD8 cells lacked CD45RO, were positively enriched for CCR7, and omitted terminally differentiated effector memory CD45RA+ cells. TCRdb keeps only in-frame clones here, not all; method: immunoSEQ multiplex PCR. The sample has around 2,000,000 clones; about 92% are singletons. As for this clone: Antigen specificity is unknown.

Sequencing was performed on naive CD8+ T cells from PBMCs. The receptor was isolated from a man in his late teens or twenties in good health. Some clones in this sample may be carry-over from other donors' samples.

CDR3 region: CASSFRPTEAFF. The CDR3 region has the DNA TGTGCCAGCAGCTTCCGTCCCACTGAAGCTTTCTTT. This chain links TRBV13 with TRBJ1-1; the D is unclear. The germline V gene has CDR1 PRHDT and CDR2 FYEKMQ (reference sequence). The CDR3 runs to 12 residues. V shed 3 bases and J shed 4 bases, with 6 bases lying between them.